This TCR beta chain was sequenced during a study of shared clonotypes between healthy human individuals (dated by TCRdb to the early 2020s). Regarding the complete study: The cohort comprised a couple of women and three men aged 18 to 49 years. Between about 0.94 and 8.9 billion PBMCs per donor were obtained by leukapheresis. To increase sequencing depth and limit assay-specific biases, different laboratories used diverse techniques to prepare libraries and sequence TCR repertoires. To estimate repertoire size and how much clonotype sharing occurs between individuals, the study deeply sequenced the blood TCR repertoires of 4 to 6 healthy adults.

This clone was observed once. Its antigen specificity is not known. The record has no base qualities; no much larger clone is one base away. TCR CDR3 regions were amplified from genomic DNA by multiplex PCR using the deep immunoSEQ assay. Extracted genomic DNA from each cell subset was spread evenly across all wells of several immunoSEQ 96-well plates, with each plate serving as a replicate. Each replicate PCR for unsorted PBMC received roughly 300 ng genomic DNA, equal to around 30,000 T cell genomes. Unsorted PBMC genomic DNA was sequenced across ten immunoSEQ deep assay plates. Purified libraries were measured with a Qubit 3.0 fluorometer, size-checked on a Bioanalyzer 2100, and measured again with the KAPA Library Quantification kit. A separate single-read 150-cycle Illumina NextSeq 550 flow cell was used to sequence each immunoSEQ 96-well plate. For the original study's pipeline: The immunoSEQ output contained only junctional sequences without quality scores, so filtering could not match that applied to full-length reads. To assign V/J genes and CDR3, sequences were annotated using PyIR, a Python wrapper for IgBLAST v1.9, with IMGT germline references. Reads with weak V/J assignments (E-value above 1e-6), missing CDR3, stop codons, out-of-frame junctions, or ambiguous translated residues were removed. V3J clonotypes were defined as sequences sharing the same inferred V gene, J gene, and CDR3 amino acid sequence. Percentage overlap between repertoires was calculated by dividing the number of shared unique clonotypes by the size of the smaller repertoire. Repertoire richness was assessed with RTK rarefaction, the Chao1 estimator, and Recon v2.1 estimates of unobserved clonotypes. TCRdb took over this immuneACCESS table, retaining in-frame rearrangements with V and J assigned. Such tables are incomplete; in checked studies, under half of the missing clones stem from an unresolved V gene, and the remainder is unexplained. V, J and clone size are those of that table, while D and trimming were read from the DNA. The sample includes 450,000 to 500,000 clones, with almost 80% observed a single time. About 12% of the sample is held by the ten biggest clonotypes.

Broader findings and caveats from the paper: The genetic and exposure-history diversity represented was limited by the small number of donors. Pairwise subsampling led to the expectation that sequencing depth would affect the degree of clonotype sharing among donors. Sampling was restricted to blood, and TCR repertoires in tissue are likely to differ from TCR repertoires in blood.

Healthy HIV-negative adults with no recently reported acute infections or vaccinations were included as donors. Only Caucasian adults living in Nashville, Tennessee, USA were represented among the donors. For unsorted samples, 96 million or so PBMCs were counted, and genomic DNA was extracted using the QIAamp DNA Blood Mini kit. Blood was obtained by leukapheresis, after which PBMCs were separated by Ficoll-Histopaque density gradient centrifugation and cryopreserved in liquid nitrogen vapor phase. The sequence was obtained from a woman in her thirties or forties in good health. Some clones in this sample may be carry-over from other donors' samples. Sequencing input: PBMCs.

The CDR3 reads CASSLAQGLSTEAFF. The base sequence is TGCGCCAGCAGCTTGGCACAGGGTCTCAGCACTGAAGCTTTCTTT. This sequence uses TRBV5-1 and TRBJ1-1; the D gene is perhaps TRBD1, from 6 matching bases. From a lookup of the germline V gene, CDR1 and CDR2 are SGHRS and YFSETQ. The junction carries 13 bases between V and J, which are trimmed by 0 bases and 4 bases respectively. The CDR3 numbers 15 residues from cysteine through phenylalanine. Only the CDR3 region is kept as DNA, spanning 45 bases read in frame from base 1.